Listed below are T cell receptor beta chains from one sample, sequenced in a study of CD4 T cells in relation to SARS-CoV-2 and coronaviruses. The data were produced by immunoSEQ multiplex PCR, yet TCRdb's version contains in-frame clones alone and is incomplete. The sample holds around 69,000 clones, around 93% seen once. The material sequenced was naive CD4+ T cells from PBMCs. These TCRs come from a human donor in good health. The CDR3 runs from the conserved cysteine through the conserved F or W. The order of the fields is V gene, CDR3 protein.

V gene: TRBV6-2/TRBV6-3; CDR3 protein: CASSYGTAEQYF
V gene: TRBV28; CDR3 protein: CASFPGGSSSGRGQETQYF
V gene: TRBV20-1; CDR3 protein: CSASRPLAGEYNEQFF
V gene: TRBV7-2; CDR3 protein: CASSLGGWWGDTEAFF
V gene: TRBV19; CDR3 protein: CASSPRPLAGVLDTQYF
V gene: TRBV28; CDR3 protein: CASSIWPGRLKGIGNQPQHF
V gene: TRBV30; CDR3 protein: CASGQGAQPQHF
V gene: TRBV18; CDR3 protein: CASSPRTSGGPHNEQFF
V gene: TRBV9; CDR3 protein: CASTPRGTDTQYF
V gene: TRBV5-6; CDR3 protein: CASSWKGSGELFF